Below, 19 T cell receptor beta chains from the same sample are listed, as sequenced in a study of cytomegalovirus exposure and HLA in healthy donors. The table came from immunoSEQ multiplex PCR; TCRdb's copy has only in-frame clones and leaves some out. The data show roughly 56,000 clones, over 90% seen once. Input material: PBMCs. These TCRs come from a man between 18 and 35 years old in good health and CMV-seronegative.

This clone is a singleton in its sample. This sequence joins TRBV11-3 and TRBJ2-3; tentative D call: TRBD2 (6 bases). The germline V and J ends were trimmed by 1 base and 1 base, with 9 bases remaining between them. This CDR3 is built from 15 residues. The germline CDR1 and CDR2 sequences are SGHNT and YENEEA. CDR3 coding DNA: TGTGCCAGCAGCTTAGCAGGAGGGGGCACAGATACGCAGTATTTT. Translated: CASSLAGGGTDTQYF.

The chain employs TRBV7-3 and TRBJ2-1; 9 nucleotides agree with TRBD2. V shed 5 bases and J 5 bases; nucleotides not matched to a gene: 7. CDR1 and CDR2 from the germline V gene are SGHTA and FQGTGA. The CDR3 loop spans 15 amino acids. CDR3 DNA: TGTGCCAGCAGCAAAGGGGGACTAGCAGACAATGAGCAGTTCTTC. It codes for CASSKGGLADNEQFF.

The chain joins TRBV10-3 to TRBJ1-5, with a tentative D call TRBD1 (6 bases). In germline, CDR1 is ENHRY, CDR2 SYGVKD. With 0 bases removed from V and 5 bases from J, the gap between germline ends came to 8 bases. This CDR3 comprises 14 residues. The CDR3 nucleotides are TGTGCCATCAGTGAGTCTGGACAGTATCAGCCCCAGCATTTT. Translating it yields CAISESGQYQPQHF.

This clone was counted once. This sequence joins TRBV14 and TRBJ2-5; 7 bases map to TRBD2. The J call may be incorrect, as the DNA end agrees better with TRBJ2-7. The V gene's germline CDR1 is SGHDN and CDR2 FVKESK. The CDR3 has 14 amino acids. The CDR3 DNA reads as TGTGCCAGCAGCCATGGGACTATCCGCGGCGAGCAGTACTTC. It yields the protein CASSHGTIRGEQYF.

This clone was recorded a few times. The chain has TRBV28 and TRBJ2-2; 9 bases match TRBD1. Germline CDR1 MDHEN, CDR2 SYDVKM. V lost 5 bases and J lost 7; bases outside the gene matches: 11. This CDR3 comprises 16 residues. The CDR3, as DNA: TGTGCCAGCAGTCTACCCTCTACAGGGGGCTTCGGGGAGCTGTTTTTT. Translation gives CASSLPSTGGFGELFF.

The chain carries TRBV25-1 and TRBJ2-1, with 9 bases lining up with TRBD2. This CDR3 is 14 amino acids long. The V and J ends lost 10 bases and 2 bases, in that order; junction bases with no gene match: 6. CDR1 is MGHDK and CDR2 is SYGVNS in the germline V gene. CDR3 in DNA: TGTGCCACCTCAAGACTAGCGGCCTACAATGAGCAGTTCTTC. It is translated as CATSRLAAYNEQFF.

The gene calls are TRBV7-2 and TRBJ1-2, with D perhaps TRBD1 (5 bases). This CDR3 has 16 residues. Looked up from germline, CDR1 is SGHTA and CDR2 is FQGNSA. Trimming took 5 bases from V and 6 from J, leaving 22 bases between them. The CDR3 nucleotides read TGTGCCAGCAGCCCAAGGGCCAGGGCTAGCGGCCATGGCTACACCTTC. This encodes CASSPRARASGHGYTF.

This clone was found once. DNA of the CDR3: TGTGCCAGCAGGGGGGGGCCCCCGGGTTTCGATCAGCCCCAGCATTTT. Protein product: CASRGGPPGFDQPQHF. This chain uses TRBV2 with TRBJ1-5; D is possibly TRBD1 (6 bases). CDR1 and CDR2 from the germline V gene are SNHLY and FYNNEI. The CDR3 consists of 16 residues. Trimming took off 6 bases at V and 5 bases at J, with 20 bases between the two ends. The whole variable domain, filled in from reference TRBV2 and TRBJ1-5, reads EPEVTQTPSHQVTQMGQEVILRCVPISNHLYFYWYRQILGQKVEFLVSFYNNEISEKSEIFDDQFSVERPDGSNFTLKIRSTKLEDSAMYFCASRGGPPGFDQPQHFGDGTRLSIL.

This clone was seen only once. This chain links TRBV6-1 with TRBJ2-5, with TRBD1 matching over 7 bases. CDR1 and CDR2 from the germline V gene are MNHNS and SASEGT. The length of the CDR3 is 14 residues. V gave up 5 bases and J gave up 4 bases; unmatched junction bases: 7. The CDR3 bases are TGTGCCAGCAGTAGTCAGACAGGGCCAGAGACCCAGTACTTC. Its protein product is CASSSQTGPETQYF.

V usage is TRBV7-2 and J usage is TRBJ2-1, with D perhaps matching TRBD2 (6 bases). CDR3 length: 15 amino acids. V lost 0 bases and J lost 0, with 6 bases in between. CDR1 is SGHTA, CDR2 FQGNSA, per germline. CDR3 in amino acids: CASSLATSSYNEQFF. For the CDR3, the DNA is TGTGCCAGCAGCTTAGCGACTAGCTCCTACAATGAGCAGTTCTTC.

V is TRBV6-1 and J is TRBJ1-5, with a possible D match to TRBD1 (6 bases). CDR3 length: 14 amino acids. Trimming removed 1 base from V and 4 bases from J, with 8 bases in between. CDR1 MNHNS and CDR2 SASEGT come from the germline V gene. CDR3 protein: CASSEGTANQPQHF. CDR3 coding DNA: TGTGCCAGCAGTGAAGGGACAGCAAATCAGCCCCAGCATTTT.

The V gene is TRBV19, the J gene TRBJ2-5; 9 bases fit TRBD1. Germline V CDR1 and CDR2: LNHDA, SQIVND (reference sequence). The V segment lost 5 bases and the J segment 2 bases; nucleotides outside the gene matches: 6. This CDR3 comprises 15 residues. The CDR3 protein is CASSAGQGLQETQYF. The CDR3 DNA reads TGTGCCAGTAGTGCGGGACAGGGCCTACAAGAGACCCAGTACTTC.

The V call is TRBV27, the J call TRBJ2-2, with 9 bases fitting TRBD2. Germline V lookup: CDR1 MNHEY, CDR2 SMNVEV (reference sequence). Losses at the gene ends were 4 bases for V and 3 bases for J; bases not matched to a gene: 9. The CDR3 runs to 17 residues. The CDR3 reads CASSSRLAGGYTGELFF. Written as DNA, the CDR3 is TGTGCCAGCAGTTCCCGACTTGCGGGAGGGTACACCGGGGAGCTGTTTTTT.

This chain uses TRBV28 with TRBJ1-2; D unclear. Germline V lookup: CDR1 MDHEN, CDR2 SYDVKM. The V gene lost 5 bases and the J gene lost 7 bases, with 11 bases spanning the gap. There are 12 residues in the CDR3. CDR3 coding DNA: TGTGCCAGCAGTATCGGGATTCCTGGCTACACCTTC. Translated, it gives CASSIGIPGYTF.

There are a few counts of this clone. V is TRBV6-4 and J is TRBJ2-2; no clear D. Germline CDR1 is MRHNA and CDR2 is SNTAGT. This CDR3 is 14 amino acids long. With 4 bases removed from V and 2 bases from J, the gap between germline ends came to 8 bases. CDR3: CASSVGRNTGELFF. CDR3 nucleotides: TGTGCCAGCAGTGTTGGCAGAAACACCGGGGAGCTGTTTTTT.

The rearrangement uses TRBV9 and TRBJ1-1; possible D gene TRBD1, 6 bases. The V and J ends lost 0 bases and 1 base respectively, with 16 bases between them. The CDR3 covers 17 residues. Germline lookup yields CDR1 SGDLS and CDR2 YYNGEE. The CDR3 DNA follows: TGTGCCAGCAGCGTAGGGGGACAAGAGGTTCGGAACACTGAAGCTTTCTTT. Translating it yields CASSVGGQEVRNTEAFF.

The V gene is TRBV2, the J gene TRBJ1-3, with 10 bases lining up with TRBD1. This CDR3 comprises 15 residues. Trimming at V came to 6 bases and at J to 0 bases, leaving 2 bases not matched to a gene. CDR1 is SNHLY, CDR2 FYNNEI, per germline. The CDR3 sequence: CASRGDRGSGNTIYF. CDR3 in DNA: TGTGCCAGCAGGGGGGACAGGGGCTCTGGAAACACCATATATTTT.

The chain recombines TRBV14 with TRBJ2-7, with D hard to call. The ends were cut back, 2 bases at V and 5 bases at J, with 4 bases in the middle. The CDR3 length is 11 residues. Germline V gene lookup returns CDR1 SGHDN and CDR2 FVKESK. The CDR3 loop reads CASSQFNEQYF. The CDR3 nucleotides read TGTGCCAGCAGCCAATTCAACGAGCAGTACTTC.

CDR3 DNA sequence: TGTGCCAGCGGGACTAGCGGAAACTCCTACGAGCAGTACTTC. Amino acid sequence: CASGTSGNSYEQYF. The V and J genes are TRBV6-5 and TRBJ2-7, with 11 positions matching TRBD2. Germline V gene data show CDR1 as MNHEY and CDR2 as SVGAGI. V was pared by 8 bases and J by 0 bases, with 3 bases of the junction left unmatched. The length of the CDR3 is 14 residues.